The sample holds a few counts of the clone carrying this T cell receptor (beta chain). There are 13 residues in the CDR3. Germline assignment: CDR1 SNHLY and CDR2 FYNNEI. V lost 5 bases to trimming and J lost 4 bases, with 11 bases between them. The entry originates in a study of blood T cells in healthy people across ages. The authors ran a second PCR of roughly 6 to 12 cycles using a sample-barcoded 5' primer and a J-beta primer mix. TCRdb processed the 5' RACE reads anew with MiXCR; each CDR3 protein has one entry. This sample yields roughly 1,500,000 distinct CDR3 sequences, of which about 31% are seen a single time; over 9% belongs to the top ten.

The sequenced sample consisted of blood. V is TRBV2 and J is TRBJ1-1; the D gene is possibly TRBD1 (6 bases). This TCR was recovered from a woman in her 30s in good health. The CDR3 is CASSQTGSTEAFF. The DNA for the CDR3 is TGTGCCAGCAGTCAGACAGGTTCCACTGAAGCTTTCTTT.